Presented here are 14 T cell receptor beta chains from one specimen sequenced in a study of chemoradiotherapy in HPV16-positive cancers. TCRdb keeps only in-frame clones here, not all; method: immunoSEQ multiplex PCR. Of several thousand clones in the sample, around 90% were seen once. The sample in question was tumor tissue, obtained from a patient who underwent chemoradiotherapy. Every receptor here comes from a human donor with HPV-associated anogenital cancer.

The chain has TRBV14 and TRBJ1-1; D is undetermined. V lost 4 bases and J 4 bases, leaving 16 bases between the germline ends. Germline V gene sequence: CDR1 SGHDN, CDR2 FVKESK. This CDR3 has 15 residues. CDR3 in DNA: TGTGCCAGCAGCCGCTTAAAATCGGGCTCCACTGAAGCTTTCTTT. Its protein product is CASSRLKSGSTEAFF.

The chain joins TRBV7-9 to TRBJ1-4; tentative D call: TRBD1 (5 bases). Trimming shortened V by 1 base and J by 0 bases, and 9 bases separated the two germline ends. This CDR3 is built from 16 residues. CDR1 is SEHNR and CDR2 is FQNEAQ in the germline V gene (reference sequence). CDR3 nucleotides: TGTGCCAGCAGCTTAGGGGTAGGGGCAACTAATGAAAAACTGTTTTTT. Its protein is CASSLGVGATNEKLFF.

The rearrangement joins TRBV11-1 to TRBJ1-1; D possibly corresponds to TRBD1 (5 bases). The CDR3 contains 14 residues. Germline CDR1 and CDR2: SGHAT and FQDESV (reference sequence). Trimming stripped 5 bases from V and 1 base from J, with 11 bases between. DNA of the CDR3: TGTGCCAGCAGCGGAAGGAGGGGGAACACTGAAGCTTTCTTT. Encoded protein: CASSGRRGNTEAFF.

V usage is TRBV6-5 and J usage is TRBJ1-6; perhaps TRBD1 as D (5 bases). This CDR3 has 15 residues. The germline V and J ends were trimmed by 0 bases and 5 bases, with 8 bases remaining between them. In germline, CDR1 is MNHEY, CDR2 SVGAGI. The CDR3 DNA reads TGTGCCAGCAGTTACTCGGGCAGGGATAATTCACCCCTCCACTTT. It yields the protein CASSYSGRDNSPLHF.

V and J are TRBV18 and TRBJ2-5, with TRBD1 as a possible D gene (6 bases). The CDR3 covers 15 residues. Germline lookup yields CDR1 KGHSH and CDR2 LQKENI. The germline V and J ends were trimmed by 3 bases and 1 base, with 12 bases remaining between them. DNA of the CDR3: TGTGCCAGCTCACCTTCGACAGGCAGCCAAGAGACCCAGTACTTC. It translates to CASSPSTGSQETQYF. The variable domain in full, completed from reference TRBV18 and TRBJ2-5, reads NAGVMQNPRHLVRRRGQEARLRCSPMKGHSHVYWYRQLPEEGLKFMVYLQKENIIDESGMPKERFSAEFPKEGPSILRIQQVVRGDSAAYFCASSPSTGSQETQYFGPGTRLLVL.

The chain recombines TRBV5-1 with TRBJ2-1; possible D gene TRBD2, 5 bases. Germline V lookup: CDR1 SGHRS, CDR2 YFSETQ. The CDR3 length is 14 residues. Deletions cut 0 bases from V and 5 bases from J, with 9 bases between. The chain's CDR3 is CASSLGRDHNEQFF. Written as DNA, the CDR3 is TGCGCCAGCAGCTTGGGACGGGATCACAATGAGCAGTTCTTC.

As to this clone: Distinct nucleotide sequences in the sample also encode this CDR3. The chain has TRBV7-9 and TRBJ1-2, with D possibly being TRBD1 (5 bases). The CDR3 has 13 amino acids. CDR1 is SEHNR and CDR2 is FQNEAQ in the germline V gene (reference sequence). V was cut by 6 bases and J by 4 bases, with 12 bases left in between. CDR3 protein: CASSSTESYGYTF. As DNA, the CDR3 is TGTGCCAGCAGTTCGACAGAGAGCTATGGCTACACCTTC.

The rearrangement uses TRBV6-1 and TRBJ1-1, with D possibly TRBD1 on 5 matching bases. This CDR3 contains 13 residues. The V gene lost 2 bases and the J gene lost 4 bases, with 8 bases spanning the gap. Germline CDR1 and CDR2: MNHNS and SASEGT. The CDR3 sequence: CASSEQGGTEAFF. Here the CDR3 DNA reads TGTGCCAGCAGTGAACAGGGCGGCACTGAAGCTTTCTTT.

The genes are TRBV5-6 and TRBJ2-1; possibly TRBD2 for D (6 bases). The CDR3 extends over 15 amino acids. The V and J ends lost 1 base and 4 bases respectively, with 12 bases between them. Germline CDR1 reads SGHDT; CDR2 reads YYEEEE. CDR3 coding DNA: TGTGCCAGCAGCTTGCCGGGAGAGAGTTACAATGAGCAGTTCTTC. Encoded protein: CASSLPGESYNEQFF. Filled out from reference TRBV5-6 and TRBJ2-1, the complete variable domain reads DAGVTQSPTHLIKTRGQQVTLRCSPKSGHDTVSWYQQALGQGPQFIFQYYEEEERQRGNFPDRFSGHQFPNYSSELNVNALLLGDSALYLCASSLPGESYNEQFFGPGTRLTVL.

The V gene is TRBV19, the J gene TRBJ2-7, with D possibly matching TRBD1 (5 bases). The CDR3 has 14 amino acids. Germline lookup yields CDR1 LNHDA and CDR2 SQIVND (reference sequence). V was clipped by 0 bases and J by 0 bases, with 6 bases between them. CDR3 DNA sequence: TGTGCCAGTAGTATAGAGCAGGGCTCCTACGAGCAGTACTTC. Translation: CASSIEQGSYEQYF.

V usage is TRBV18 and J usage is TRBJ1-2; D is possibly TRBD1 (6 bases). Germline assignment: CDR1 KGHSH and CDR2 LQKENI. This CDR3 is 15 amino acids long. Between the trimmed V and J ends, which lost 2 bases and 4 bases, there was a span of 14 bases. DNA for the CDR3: TGTGCCAGCTCACCAGGGAGCAGGGGAGGCTATGGCTACACCTTC. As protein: CASSPGSRGGYGYTF. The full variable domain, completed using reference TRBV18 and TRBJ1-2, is NAGVMQNPRHLVRRRGQEARLRCSPMKGHSHVYWYRQLPEEGLKFMVYLQKENIIDESGMPKERFSAEFPKEGPSILRIQQVVRGDSAAYFCASSPGSRGGYGYTFGSGTRLTVV.

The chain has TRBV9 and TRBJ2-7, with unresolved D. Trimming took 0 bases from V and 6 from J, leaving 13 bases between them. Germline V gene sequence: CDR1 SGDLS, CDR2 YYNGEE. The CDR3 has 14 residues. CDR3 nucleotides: TGTGCCAGCAGCGTAGGTAGGGTCCCCGTCGAGCAGTACTTC. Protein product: CASSVGRVPVEQYF.

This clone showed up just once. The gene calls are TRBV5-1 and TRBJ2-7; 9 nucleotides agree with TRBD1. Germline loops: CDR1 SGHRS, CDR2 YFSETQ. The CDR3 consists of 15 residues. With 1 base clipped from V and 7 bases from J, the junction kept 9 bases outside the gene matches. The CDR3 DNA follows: TGCGCCAGCAGCTTGCACCGGGACAGGGTACCAGAGCAGTACTTC. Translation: CASSLHRDRVPEQYF.

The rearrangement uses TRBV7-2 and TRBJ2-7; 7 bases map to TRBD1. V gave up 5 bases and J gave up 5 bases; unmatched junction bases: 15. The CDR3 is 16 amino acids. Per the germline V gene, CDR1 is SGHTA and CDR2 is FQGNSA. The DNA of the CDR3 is TGTGCCAGCAGCGCTAACAGGGGCGGGTGGATCGACGAGCAGTACTTC. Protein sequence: CASSANRGGWIDEQYF.